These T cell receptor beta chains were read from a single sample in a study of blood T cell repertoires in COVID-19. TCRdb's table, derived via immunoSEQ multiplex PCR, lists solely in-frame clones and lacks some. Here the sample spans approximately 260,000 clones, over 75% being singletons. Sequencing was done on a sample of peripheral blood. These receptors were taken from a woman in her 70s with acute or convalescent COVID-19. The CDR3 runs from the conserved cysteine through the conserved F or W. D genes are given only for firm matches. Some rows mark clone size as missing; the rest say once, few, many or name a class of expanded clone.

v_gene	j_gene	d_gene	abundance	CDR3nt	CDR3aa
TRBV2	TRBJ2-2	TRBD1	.	TGTGCCAGCAGTCTTAATCGACAGGGGCACACCGGGGAGCTGTTTTTT	CASSLNRQGHTGELFF
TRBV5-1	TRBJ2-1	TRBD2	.	TGCGCCAGCAGCTCCCTAGCGGGGGCGAACAATGAGCAGTTCTTC	CASSSLAGANNEQFF
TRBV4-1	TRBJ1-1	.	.	TGCGCCAGCAGCCAAGAGCCAGGGGAAAACACTGAAGCTTTCTTT	CASSQEPGENTEAFF
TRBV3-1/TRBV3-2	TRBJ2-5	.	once	TGTGCCAGCAGCCAACCCCGGAACAGGGTGGGAGAGACCCAGTACTTC	CASSQPRNRVGETQYF
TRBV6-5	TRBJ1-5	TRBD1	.	TGTGCCAGCAGGGTACAGGGGGGGAATCAGCCCCAGCATTTT	CASRVQGGNQPQHF
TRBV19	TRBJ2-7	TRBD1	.	TGTGCCAGTAGTATCGACAGGGGGTCCTACGAGCAGTACTTC	CASSIDRGSYEQYF
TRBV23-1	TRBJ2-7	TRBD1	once	TGCGCCAGCAGTCATCCGGGACAGGCCTCCGAGCAGTACTTC	CASSHPGQASEQYF
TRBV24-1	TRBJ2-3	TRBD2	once	TGTGCCACCAGTGATCCATCTAGCGGTACAGATACGCAGTATTTT	CATSDPSSGTDTQYF
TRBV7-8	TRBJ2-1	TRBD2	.	TGTGCCAGCAGAGTAGATCGACTAGCCATCAATGAGCAGTTCTTC	CASRVDRLAINEQFF
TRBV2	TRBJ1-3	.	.	TGTGCCAGCGCTAGGACAAGGACTGGAAACACCATATATTTT	CASARTRTGNTIYF
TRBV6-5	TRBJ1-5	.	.	TGTGCCAGCACTCCAGGGGCGCGGCAGCCCCAGCATTTT	CASTPGARQPQHF
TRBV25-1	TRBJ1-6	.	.	TGTGCCACCGGGGGAGAAGGGTATAATTCACCCCTCCACTTT	CATGGEGYNSPLHF
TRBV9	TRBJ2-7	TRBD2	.	TGTGCCAGCAGCCCTGGAGGGAGCGGGGGCCTAGACGTTCGCGAGCAGTACTTC	CASSPGGSGGLDVREQYF
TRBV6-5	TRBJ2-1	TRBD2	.	TGTGCCAGCAGCCGCGGGGGGGCCTCCTACAATGAGCAGTTCTTC	CASSRGGASYNEQFF
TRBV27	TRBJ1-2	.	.	TGTGCCAGCAGGGGCGTGGATTCTTTGGGGGGTGGCTACACCTTC	CASRGVDSLGGGYTF
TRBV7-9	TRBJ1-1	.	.	TGTGCCAGCAGCTCCCGGCGGATGAACACTGAAGCTTTCTTT	CASSSRRMNTEAFF
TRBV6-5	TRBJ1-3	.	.	TGTGCCAGCAAGACAGGAGGCGGTCCTGGAAACACCATATATTTT	CASKTGGGPGNTIYF
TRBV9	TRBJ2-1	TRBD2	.	TGTGCCAGCAGCCCTAGCGCACTAGCGGGGGGATACAATGAGCAGTTCTTC	CASSPSALAGGYNEQFF
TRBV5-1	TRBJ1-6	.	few	TGCGCCAGCAGGCCTACAGTTAATTCACCCCTCCACTTT	CASRPTVNSPLHF
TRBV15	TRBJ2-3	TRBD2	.	TGTGCCACCAGCAGGGGACTAGGCAATGCAGATACGCAGTATTTT	CATSRGLGNADTQYF
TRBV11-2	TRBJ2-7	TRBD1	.	TGTGCCAGCAGACCCGGGACAGGGGGGATCTACGAGCAGTACTTC	CASRPGTGGIYEQYF
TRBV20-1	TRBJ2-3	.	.	TGCAGTGCTAGTCAAGAGGCAGATACGCAGTATTTT	CSASQEADTQYF
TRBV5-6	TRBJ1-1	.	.	TGTGCCAGCAGCTTTGGGGGGGAGGTGTTAGGGAACACTGAAGCTTTCTTT	CASSFGGEVLGNTEAFF
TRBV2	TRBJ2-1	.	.	TGTGCCAGCAGTGAACAAATCACAGGGATTGCAAGCTCCTACAATGAGCAGTTCTTC	CASSEQITGIASSYNEQFF
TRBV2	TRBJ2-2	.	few	TGTGCCAGCAACAGGTTGAACACCGGGGAGCTGTTTTTT	CASNRLNTGELFF
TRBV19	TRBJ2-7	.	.	TGTGCCAGTAGCGGCGGGCTCTACGAGCAGTACTTC	CASSGGLYEQYF
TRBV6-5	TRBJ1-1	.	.	TGTGCCAGCAGTTCTACTTACCTGAACACTGAAGCTTTCTTT	CASSSTYLNTEAFF
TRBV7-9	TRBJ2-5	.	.	TGTGCCAGCAGCGCGCCAGAGCAGGGCTTTAAGGTGACCCAGTACTTC	CASSAPEQGFKVTQYF
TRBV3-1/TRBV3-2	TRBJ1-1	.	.	TGTGCCAGCAGCCAAGGCGGGCTCTTAGAAGCTTTCTTT	CASSQGGLLEAFF
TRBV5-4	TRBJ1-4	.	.	TGTGCCAGCAGCGCGCTTAGGGGGAGTGGGCATGAAAAACTGTTTTTT	CASSALRGSGHEKLFF
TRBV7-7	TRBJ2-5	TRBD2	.	TGTGCTAGCAGCAAAGGGACTAGCGGAGAGACCCAGTACTTC	CASSKGTSGETQYF
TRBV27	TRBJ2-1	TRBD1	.	TGTGCCAGCAGTGCGCCGGGACAGGGGGCGTTCTTC	CASSAPGQGAFF
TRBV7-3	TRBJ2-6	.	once	TGTGCCAGCAGCCAATACAGGGGCGGGGCTGGGGCCAACGTCCTGACTTTC	CASSQYRGGAGANVLTF
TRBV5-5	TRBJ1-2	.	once	TGTGCCAGCAGCAACCTGCGGGACTTCTATGGCTACACCTTC	CASSNLRDFYGYTF
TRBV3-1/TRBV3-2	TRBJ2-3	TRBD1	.	TGTGCCAGCAGGAGGACAGGGTCAGATACGCAGTATTTT	CASRRTGSDTQYF
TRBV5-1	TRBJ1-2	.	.	TGCGCCAGCAGCCCCGACGGACAGAACTATGGCTACACCTTC	CASSPDGQNYGYTF
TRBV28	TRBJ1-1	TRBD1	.	TGTGCCAGCAGTTACCCGGGACAGTTGAACACTGAAGCTTTCTTT	CASSYPGQLNTEAFF
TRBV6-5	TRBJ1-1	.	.	TGTGCCAGCAGTAGACAGCTGAACACTGAAGCTTTCTTT	CASSRQLNTEAFF
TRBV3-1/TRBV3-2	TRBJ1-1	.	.	TGTGCCAGCAGCCCACCCGGTAGGGGGAACACTGAAGCTTTCTTT	CASSPPGRGNTEAFF
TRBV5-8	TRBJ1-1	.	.	TGTGCCAGCAGCGCCGAGGGCCGTCCGAACACTGAAGCTTTCTTT	CASSAEGRPNTEAFF
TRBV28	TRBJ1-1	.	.	TGTGCCGAGAGCATAAACAGGGCGGGCACTGAAGCTTTCTTT	CAESINRAGTEAFF
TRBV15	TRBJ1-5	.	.	TGTGCCACCAGCAGGGCCAGGGGTCCTCCCCAGCATTTT	CATSRARGPPQHF
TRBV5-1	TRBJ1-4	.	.	TGCGCCAGCAGCCCCCTGGGAACGGCGGGAGAAAAACTGTTTTTT	CASSPLGTAGEKLFF
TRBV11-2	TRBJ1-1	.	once	TGTGCCAGCAGCTTAGGGGGCTCAGGGGCCTTGAACACTGAAGCTTTCTTT	CASSLGGSGALNTEAFF
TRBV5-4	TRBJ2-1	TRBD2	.	TGTGCCAGCAGCTTGACCCGACTAGCGGGGCGAAACTCCTACAATGAGCAGTTCTTC	CASSLTRLAGRNSYNEQFF
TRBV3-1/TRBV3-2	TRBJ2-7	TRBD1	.	TGTGCCAGCAGTCAGAGGGGGCGGACAGGGCAGTACTTC	CASSQRGRTGQYF
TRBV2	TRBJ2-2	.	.	TGTGCCAGCAGTGCCCGTGGGGGGGCCAACGGGGAGCTGTTTTTT	CASSARGGANGELFF
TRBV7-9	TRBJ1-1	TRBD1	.	TGTGCCAGCAGTTCCAAGGGGGCGACGAACACTGAAGCTTTCTTT	CASSSKGATNTEAFF
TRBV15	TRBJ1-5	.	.	TGTGCCACCAGAGGGGGGGTGAATCAGCCCCAGCATTTT	CATRGGVNQPQHF
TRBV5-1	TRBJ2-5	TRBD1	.	TGCGCCAGCAGCTTGGAAGGGGGCGCGTGGGAGACCCAGTACTTC	CASSLEGGAWETQYF